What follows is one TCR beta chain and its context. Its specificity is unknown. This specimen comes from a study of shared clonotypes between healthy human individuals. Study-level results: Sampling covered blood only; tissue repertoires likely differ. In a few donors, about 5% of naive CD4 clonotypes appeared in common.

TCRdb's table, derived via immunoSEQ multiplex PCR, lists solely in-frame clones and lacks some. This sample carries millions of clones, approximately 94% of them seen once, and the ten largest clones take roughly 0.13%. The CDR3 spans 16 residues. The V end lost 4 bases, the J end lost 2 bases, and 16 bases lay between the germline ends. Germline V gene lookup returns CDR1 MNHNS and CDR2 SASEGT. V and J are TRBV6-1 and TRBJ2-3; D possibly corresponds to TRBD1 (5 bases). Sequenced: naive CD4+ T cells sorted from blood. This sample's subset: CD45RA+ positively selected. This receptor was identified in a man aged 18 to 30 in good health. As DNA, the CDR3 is TGTGCCAGCAGTGCACTCCAGGGTGTAAACACAGATACGCAGTATTTT. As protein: CASSALQGVNTDTQYF.